Sequencing of this TCR beta chain was carried out in a study of OX40 agonist ivuxolimab in advanced cancers. With respect to the entire study: Ivuxolimab, which targeted the costimulatory receptor OX40 (CD134), was an agonistic, fully human IgG2 monoclonal antibody. The paper reports the monotherapy dose-escalation portion (N of about 47 patients) of the phase I ivuxolimab trial. Patients were allowed to have had prior anti-PD-1, anti-PD-L1 or anti-CTLA-4 therapy, and 40% to 45% of the dose-escalation patients had previously received checkpoint inhibitors. Peripheral TCRbeta sequencing was intended to test whether TCR sequence diversity was altered and clonal T-cell expansion was caused by ivuxolimab. Of the roughly 51 patients in dose escalation, some 19 had hepatocellular carcinoma, approximately 15 had melanoma, 9 had renal cell carcinoma and 9 had head and neck cancer. Intravenous ivuxolimab was administered to patients every 2 weeks at six dose levels: 0.01, 0.1, 0.3, 1.5, 3 and 10 mg/kg. Partial responses occurred in three dose-escalation patients: two with cutaneous melanoma and one with hepatocellular carcinoma. In the dose-escalation cohort, 82.7% of patients were male, and the mean age was around 65 years with a range of roughly 20 to 79.

Details on this clone: Its antigen remains undetermined. Base qualities are not at hand, and no much larger clone is one base apart.

Genomic DNA was isolated from the sorted cells so that the TCRbeta CDR3 region could be sequenced. The immunoSEQ Assay was used for sequencing of TCRbeta CDR3 regions. TCRdb re-hosts the immuneACCESS table, in-frame sequences only. Its copies lack some clones; in the studies checked, an unresolved V gene accounts for under half of them, and the cause for the rest is not known. For this sample there are approximately 45,000 clones; about 93% appear just once. Approximately 9.9% of the sample is taken by the ten largest. Overall study results and their limits: After ivuxolimab, expanded clones were on average more numerous among CD8+ T cells than among CD4+ T cells. Antigen specificity was not determined for the clonally expanded peripheral T cells. In the 0.1-3.0 mg/kg groups, partial responders had among the lowest normalized peripheral clonal expansion, particularly in CD8+ T cells. Low levels of normalized T-cell clonal expansion were also seen in some nonresponding patients. At doses of 0.1 to 3.0 mg/kg, clonal expansion of both CD4+ and CD8+ T cells in blood was seen between baseline and week 6.

At the junction V is shortened by 4 bases and J by 3 bases, with 10 bases in between. The CDR3 spans 14 residues, from the cysteine through the phenylalanine. CDR3 DNA is the only sequence kept; it has 42 bases, read in frame from the first base. CDR1 and CDR2 are drawn from the germline V gene: MDHEN, SYDVKM. Patients with a history of autoimmune disease or receiving systemic immunosuppression were excluded from the trial. Peripheral blood for TCR sequencing was collected from all dose cohorts at baseline, on cycle 4 day 1, and on cycle 7 day 1. The samples were drawn from a first-in-human, open-label, multicenter phase I dose-escalation trial of ivuxolimab. Adults with locally advanced or metastatic head and neck squamous cell, hepatocellular, melanoma or renal cell carcinoma were enrolled in the trial. Before TCR sequencing, CD4+ T cells and CD8+ T cells were sorted from peripheral blood as separate populations.

Recombination connected TRBV28 to TRBJ1-5; too little of a D gene remains to name it. The receptor was isolated from an adult with an advanced solid tumor such as melanoma, head and neck, liver or kidney cancer. The sequenced sample was CD4+ or CD8+ T cells sorted from blood, obtained in a trial of the OX40 agonist ivuxolimab. The CDR3 amino acid sequence is: CASSSSGTNQPQHF. The DNA is TGTGCCAGCAGTTCATCGGGAACCAATCAGCCCCAGCATTTT.